This T cell receptor (beta chain) was obtained from a study of T-cell memory formation after mild COVID-19 (dated by TCRdb to about 2021). About the investigation overall: Most TCR sequence clusters were specific to one of the two donors. The cohort comprised two young, previously healthy adult volunteers, one female and one male. T-cell clones expanding and contracting after mild COVID-19 in a couple of donors were tracked by longitudinal TCRalpha and TCRbeta repertoire sequencing.

Ficoll-Paque density gradient centrifugation was used to isolate PBMCs. V drops 6 bases and J drops 4 bases, leaving 15 bases in between. From its cysteine to its phenylalanine, the CDR3 spans 14 amino acids. CDR3 DNA is the only sequence kept; it has 42 bases, read in frame from the first base. CDR1 is given as MNHEY and CDR2 as SVGEGT, both from the germline V gene. The sample was run on an Illumina NovaSeq 6000. TCRalpha and TCRbeta cDNA libraries were constructed by 5'RACE with constant-segment primers, with sample barcodes and unique molecular identifiers being introduced. Trizol reagent was used to extract RNA from every sample. Library amplification was performed in two PCR steps, and a second sample barcode and Illumina TruSeq adapters were introduced in the second step. Libraries were sequenced on an Illumina NovaSeq with 2 x 150 bp paired-end reads. On the authors' methods: Reads were demultiplexed and collapsed into UMI-guided consensus sequences with migec v1.2.7. With mixcr v2.1.11, UMI consensuses were aligned to TRA and TRB V and J templates and assembled into clonotypes. Expanded or contracted clonotypes were those called significant by both edgeR and NoisET, with noise models trained on biological replicates. edgeR calls used a false discovery rate-adjusted p below 0.01 and a log2 fold-change threshold of 1. As an exploratory analysis of dynamics, PCA with hierarchical clustering was applied to max-normalized trajectories of the 1000 most abundant clonotypes. Separately sequenced CD4+ and CD8+ repertoires were used to assign the CD4 or CD8 phenotype of responding clones. In-frame beta chains were kept once TCRdb had trimmed the public reads at Q25 with fastp and called clones with MiXCR. Rows are unified per CDR3 protein, each entry keeping the most common DNA and genes. These V and J calls are TCRdb output, not the study's own analysis. The sample table holds around 200,000 distinct CDR3 sequences, of which under 12% were seen once. Roughly 3% of the sample goes to the ten largest clones.

This clonotype has just a few counts. Its antigen target is currently unknown. Per-nucleotide qualities are absent, and no much larger clonotype sits a single base away. What the research found in general, with its limitations: Contracting CD4+ clones turned up mainly in the CM and EM memory subsets, whereas EMRA was where CD8+ clones were enriched. Whether the second-wave clones peaking on day 37 were SARS-CoV-2 specific was not confirmed. Balanced CD4/CD8 phenotypes were observed for clones contracting from day 15 to 85, whereas a bias towards CD4+ was observed for a second wave of clones expanding from day 15 to 37. The detection of some responding clones in pre-infection memory suggests that pre-existing cross-reactive memory T cells joined the SARS-CoV-2 response. The study covered only a couple of mild cases, and larger cohorts including severe cases with pre-infection samples were considered necessary.

The V and J genes are TRBV6-2 or TRBV6-3 and TRBJ1-1; tentative D gene TRBD1, with 6 bases matching. Sequencing was performed on PBMCs or a T cell subset sorted from them (not recorded which). The TCR originated in a man younger than 30 who had mild COVID-19 (a few samples of this study predate the infection). The sample titles of this study are shuffled in the database, so cell type and time point are left out; the donor was told from shared clones. The CDR3 reads CASSPHYRATEAFF. The bases read TGTGCCAGCAGCCCACACTACAGGGCCACTGAAGCTTTCTTT.